These 7 T cell receptor beta chains were all obtained from the same sample, sequenced in a study of vaccination effects on CD4 cells after COVID-19. TCRdb keeps only in-frame clones here, not all; method: immunoSEQ multiplex PCR. In the table there are tens of thousands of clones, approximately 65% of which are singletons. An approximately ten-day culture period preceded the isolation of CD4+ T cells. For these receptors, no antigen is known. Sample: CD4+ T cells from PBMCs cultured without peptide, taken before COVID-19 vaccination. These receptor sequences come from a human donor who received a COVID-19 vaccine.

The genes are TRBV4-2 and TRBJ2-7, with 9 bases matching TRBD1. Germline loops: CDR1 LGHNA, CDR2 YNFKEQ. The V segment lost 2 bases and the J segment 5 bases; nucleotides outside the gene matches: 7. The CDR3 is made up of 15 amino acids. CDR3 sequence: CASSQPGQGGDEQYF. For the CDR3, the DNA is TGTGCCAGCAGCCAACCGGGACAGGGAGGTGACGAGCAGTACTTC.

This chain connects TRBV15 to TRBJ1-2; 9 nucleotides match TRBD1. This CDR3 comprises 17 residues. The V and J ends lost 0 bases and 0 bases, in that order; junction bases with no gene match: 5. The germline CDR1 and CDR2 sequences are LNHNV and YYDKDF (reference sequence). The CDR3 nucleotides are TGTGCCACCAGCAGAGATCAACGACAGGGGGCTAACTATGGCTACACCTTC. It translates to CATSRDQRQGANYGYTF. Together with reference TRBV15 and TRBJ1-2, the CDR3 gives the full variable domain: DAMVIQNPRYQVTQFGKPVTLSCSQTLNHNVMYWYQQKSSQAPKLLFHYYDKDFNNEADTPDNFQSRRPNTSFCFLDIRSPGLGDTAMYLCATSRDQRQGANYGYTFGSGTRLTVV.

The CDR3 sequence: CASTTDNMNTEAFF. The CDR3 DNA reads as TGTGCCAGCACTACGGACAACATGAACACTGAAGCTTTCTTT. The rearrangement links TRBV2 to TRBJ1-1; perhaps TRBD1 as D (5 bases). Germline V gene lookup returns CDR1 SNHLY and CDR2 FYNNEI. V lost 7 bases to trimming and J lost 0 bases, with 12 bases between them. The CDR3 consists of 14 residues.

This clone showed up just a few times. The chain couples TRBV4-2 to TRBJ2-2; 8 bases match TRBD1. Losses at the gene ends were 5 bases for V and 1 base for J; bases not matched to a gene: 6. Germline V gives CDR1 LGHNA, CDR2 YNFKEQ. The CDR3 totals 16 residues. The CDR3 loop is CASSTTGVGNTGELFF. For the CDR3, the DNA is TGTGCCAGCAGCACGACAGGGGTGGGGAACACCGGGGAGCTGTTTTTT.

The chain couples TRBV13 to TRBJ2-1; 9 nucleotides align to TRBD2. Germline CDR1 PRHDT, CDR2 FYEKMQ (reference sequence). The CDR3 is 15 amino acids. Trimming took 2 bases from V and 9 from J; bases not matched to a gene: 8. CDR3 nucleotides: TGTGCCAGCAGCTTACCTAGCGGGGTGAAGGGTGAGCAGTTCTTC. Amino acid sequence: CASSLPSGVKGEQFF.

The V gene is TRBV9, the J gene TRBJ1-6, with D uncertain. Germline values: CDR1 SGDLS, CDR2 YYNGEE. V was trimmed by 0 bases and J by 8 bases, leaving 9 bases between them. The CDR3 length is 14 residues. CDR3 nucleotides: TGTGCCAGCAGCGTAGGTCCCGAGCATTCACCCCTCCACTTT. Translated, it gives CASSVGPEHSPLHF.

This clone was detected a few times. The chain carries TRBV4-1 and TRBJ2-7; perhaps TRBD1 as D (5 bases). The CDR3 extends over 15 amino acids. V gave up 0 bases and J gave up 3 bases, with 12 bases separating them. CDR1 is MGHRA, CDR2 YSYEKL, per germline. CDR3 in amino acids: CASSQDPGRDYEQYF. CDR3 in DNA: TGCGCCAGCAGCCAAGATCCCGGCAGGGACTACGAGCAGTACTTC.